One and the same sample provided the 28 T cell receptor beta chains below, sequenced in a study of blood T cell repertoires in COVID-19. Measured with immunoSEQ multiplex PCR; TCRdb has only the in-frame clones, and not every one. The sample carries just over 650,000 clones, approximately 90% recorded once. The sequenced sample was peripheral blood. The source of these receptors is a woman in her late teens or twenties with acute or convalescent COVID-19.

V is TRBV6-2 or TRBV6-3 and J is TRBJ2-3; 8 nucleotides agree with TRBD1. This CDR3 has 18 amino acids. Per germline, CDR1 MNHEY and CDR2 SVGEGT. Trimming cost V 5 bases and J 4 bases; bases outside gene matches: 17. This CDR3 is CASSKGLFSRGRPDTQYF. DNA of the CDR3: TGTGCCAGCAGTAAAGGGTTGTTTAGCAGGGGGCGACCAGATACGCAGTATTTT.

The gene calls are TRBV30 and TRBJ1-3; no definite D call. The CDR3 length is 13 residues. The V end was cut by 0 bases, the J end by 2 bases, with 5 bases between. Germline V gene sequence: CDR1 GTSNPN, CDR2 SVGIG (reference sequence). The CDR3 spells CAWSVAAGNTIYF. CDR3 nucleotides: TGTGCCTGGAGTGTTGCGGCTGGAAACACCATATATTTT. Filled out from reference TRBV30 and TRBJ1-3, the complete variable domain reads SQTIHQWPATLVQPVGSPLSLECTVEGTSNPNLYWYRQAAGRGLQLLFYSVGIGQISSEVPQNLSASRPQDRQFILSSKKLLLSDSGFYLCAWSVAAGNTIYFGEGSWLTVV.

V and J are TRBV9 and TRBJ2-1; D is perhaps TRBD2 (6 bases). This CDR3 has 15 residues. The V gene's germline CDR1 is SGDLS and CDR2 YYNGEE. V was pared by 0 bases and J by 4 bases, with 11 bases between. In DNA form, the CDR3 reads TGTGCCAGCAGCGTAGCGGGGGTAGGTTACAATGAGCAGTTCTTC. It codes for CASSVAGVGYNEQFF.

The chain uses TRBV5-1 and TRBJ2-7; maybe TRBD1 (6 bases). Germline V lookup: CDR1 SGHRS, CDR2 YFSETQ. The CDR3 spans 13 residues. With 4 bases removed from V and 3 bases from J, the gap between germline ends came to 11 bases. The CDR3 loop reads CASSLQGHYEQYF. The CDR3 DNA reads TGCGCCAGCAGCCTTCAGGGGCACTACGAGCAGTACTTC.

The genes are TRBV13 and TRBJ1-1; the D gene is possibly TRBD1 (6 bases). The CDR3 runs 12 residues. Trimming shortened V by 5 bases and J by 7 bases, and 11 bases separated the two germline ends. Germline V gives CDR1 PRHDT, CDR2 FYEKMQ (reference sequence). In DNA form, the CDR3 reads TGTGCCAGCAGCACCGGGACACTTGAAGCTTTCTTT. This encodes CASSTGTLEAFF.

This chain joins TRBV3-1 (or the pseudogene TRBV3-2) and TRBJ1-4; TRBD1 matches 7 bases. Trimming removed 0 bases from V and 11 bases from J; junction bases left unmatched: 9. CDR1 LGHDT and CDR2 YNNKEL come from the germline V gene (reference sequence). CDR3 length: 15 amino acids. The CDR3, as DNA: TGTGCCAGCAGCCAAGAGGGACAGCTCCCTGTGAAACTGTTTTTT. Translated, it gives CASSQEGQLPVKLFF.

The V call is TRBV30, the J call TRBJ1-3, with D unclear. V lost 5 bases and J 0 bases, leaving 5 bases between the germline ends. This CDR3 comprises 12 residues. Germline values: CDR1 GTSNPN, CDR2 SVGIG (reference sequence). The CDR3 protein is CAWGTSGNTIYF. In DNA, the CDR3 is TGTGCCTGGGGCACCTCTGGAAACACCATATATTTT.

The chain is built from TRBV19 and TRBJ1-1; D possibly corresponds to TRBD1 (6 bases). From germline, CDR1 is LNHDA and CDR2 SQIVND (reference sequence). V was shortened by 6 bases and J by 2 bases, with 19 bases between the two germline ends. The CDR3 is made up of 16 amino acids. The CDR3 DNA is TGTGCCAGTAGCCACCCCGTCGGGACAATAAACACTGAAGCTTTCTTT. Translated: CASSHPVGTINTEAFF. The variable domain in full, completed from reference TRBV19 and TRBJ1-1, reads DGGITQSPKYLFRKEGQNVTLSCEQNLNHDAMYWYRQDPGQGLRLIYYSQIVNDFQKGDIAEGYSVSREKKESFPLTVTSAQKNPTAFYLCASSHPVGTINTEAFFGQGTRLTVV.

The rearrangement uses TRBV29-1 and TRBJ1-1; no firm D call. V was cut by 6 bases and J by 5 bases, with 16 bases left in between. The CDR3 length is 13 residues. CDR1 is SQVTM and CDR2 is ANQGSEA in the germline V gene. DNA for the CDR3: TGCAGCGTCCTCCCCCACCGGGGAACTGAAGCTTTCTTT. Translation: CSVLPHRGTEAFF.

The V call is TRBV5-1, the J call TRBJ2-6; 7 bases align to TRBD1. The V segment lost 3 bases and the J segment 2 bases; nucleotides outside the gene matches: 8. This CDR3 is 17 amino acids long. Per the germline V gene, CDR1 is SGHRS and CDR2 is YFSETQ. The CDR3 spells CASSSAPQGAGANVLTF. CDR3 nucleotides: TGCGCCAGCAGCTCGGCCCCCCAGGGGGCTGGGGCCAACGTCCTGACTTTC.

This rearrangement joins TRBV4-1 to TRBJ2-3; TRBD2 matches 9 bases. The CDR3 spans 18 residues. V gave up 0 bases and J gave up 4 bases; unmatched junction bases: 11. Germline V lookup: CDR1 MGHRA, CDR2 YSYEKL. Here the CDR3 DNA reads TGCGCCAGCAGCCAAGAGATCTGGGGCGGGGGGGCCGCAGATACGCAGTATTTT. This gives the protein CASSQEIWGGGAADTQYF.

The CDR3 sequence: CAWSFLTGRVNTEAFF. The CDR3 DNA follows: TGTGCCTGGAGTTTCCTGACAGGGCGTGTGAACACTGAAGCTTTCTTT. The genes are TRBV30 and TRBJ1-1; 7 nucleotides match TRBD1. Germline V gene sequence: CDR1 GTSNPN, CDR2 SVGIG (reference sequence). This CDR3 spans 16 amino acids. V gave up 2 bases and J gave up 0 bases; unmatched junction bases: 9.

The genes are TRBV13 and TRBJ1-2, with TRBD1 matching over 8 bases. V dropped 5 bases and J dropped 1; count of bases not matched to a gene: 6. Per the germline V gene, CDR1 is PRHDT and CDR2 is FYEKMQ (reference sequence). The CDR3 covers 15 residues. In DNA, the CDR3 is TGTGCCAGCAGCCCCCGGACAGGGAATAACTATGGCTACACCTTC. Its translation is CASSPRTGNNYGYTF.

This rearrangement joins TRBV5-1 to TRBJ1-2; D may be TRBD1 (5 bases). The germline CDR1 and CDR2 sequences are SGHRS and YFSETQ. With 3 bases removed from V and 6 bases from J, the gap between germline ends came to 12 bases. The CDR3 contains 13 residues. CDR3 coding DNA: TGCGCCAGCAGCTCGGGGACTTTCGATGGCTACACCTTC. It translates to CASSSGTFDGYTF.

The chain couples TRBV18 to TRBJ1-1, with TRBD1 as a possible D gene (5 bases). The CDR3 runs 15 residues. Trimming cost V 0 bases and J 5 bases, with 13 bases left between them. Germline V gene lookup returns CDR1 KGHSH and CDR2 LQKENI. CDR3 in amino acids: CASSPPMGRGTEAFF. In nucleotides, the CDR3 is TGTGCCAGCTCACCACCTATGGGAAGGGGAACTGAAGCTTTCTTT.

The sample holds one count of this clone. This sample also contains other DNA sequences that code for the same CDR3. The V gene is TRBV11-2, the J gene TRBJ2-7; D is possibly TRBD1 (7 bases). This CDR3 has 14 amino acids. With 1 base removed from V and 3 bases from J, the gap between germline ends came to 10 bases. CDR1 and CDR2 (germline): SGHAT, FQNNGV. The CDR3 sequence: CASSLGQGGYEQYF. The CDR3 DNA is TGTGCCAGCAGCTTAGGCCAGGGGGGCTACGAGCAGTACTTC.

V is TRBV9 and J is TRBJ2-3, with TRBD2 as a possible D gene (5 bases). CDR1 is SGDLS and CDR2 is YYNGEE in the germline V gene. The V end lost 0 bases, the J end lost 0 bases, and 8 bases lay between the germline ends. CDR3 size: 15 residues. The CDR3 sequence: CASSVVGASTDTQYF. In nucleotides, the CDR3 is TGTGCCAGCAGCGTAGTGGGAGCAAGCACAGATACGCAGTATTTT.

The rearrangement links TRBV15 to TRBJ1-5; D may be TRBD1 (5 bases). The germline V and J ends were trimmed by 1 base and 5 bases, with 12 bases remaining between them. The germline gives CDR1 LNHNV, CDR2 YYDKDF (reference sequence). The length of the CDR3 is 15 residues. CDR3 sequence (DNA): TGTGCCACCAGCAGAGGGGACTCCCGAGATCAGCCCCAGCATTTT. This encodes CATSRGDSRDQPQHF.

This clone was recorded only once. This chain connects TRBV9 to TRBJ2-3; 7 bases are shared with TRBD1. Germline CDR1 reads SGDLS; CDR2 reads YYNGEE. The CDR3 has 17 amino acids. V lost 4 bases and J lost 1; bases outside the gene matches: 12. CDR3 region: CASSHPIDGQGTDTQYF. The CDR3 DNA follows: TGTGCCAGCAGCCATCCAATAGACGGACAGGGCACAGATACGCAGTATTTT. The variable domain in full, with the rest retrieved from reference TRBV9 and TRBJ2-3, is DSGVTQTPKHLITATGQRVTLRCSPRSGDLSVYWYQQSLDQGLQFLIQYYNGEERAKGNILERFSAQQFPDLHSELNLSSLELGDSALYFCASSHPIDGQGTDTQYFGPGTRLTVL.

The chain combines TRBV9 with TRBJ1-6, with 9 nucleotides matching TRBD1. The CDR3 consists of 16 residues. The germline gives CDR1 SGDLS, CDR2 YYNGEE. The trim removed 3 bases at V and 7 bases at J, leaving 8 bases unmatched. The CDR3 loop reads CASSAGTGRFNSPLHF. CDR3 nucleotides: TGTGCCAGCAGCGCAGGGACAGGGAGATTCAATTCACCCCTCCACTTT. Supplemented by reference TRBV9 and TRBJ1-6, the full variable domain reads DSGVTQTPKHLITATGQRVTLRCSPRSGDLSVYWYQQSLDQGLQFLIQYYNGEERAKGNILERFSAQQFPDLHSELNLSSLELGDSALYFCASSAGTGRFNSPLHFGNGTRLTVT.

The sample holds one count of this clone. The genes are TRBV4-3 and TRBJ2-6; possible D gene TRBD2, 6 bases. From germline, CDR1 is LGHNA and CDR2 YSLEER. The CDR3 length is 17 residues. Trimming pared 3 bases from V and 0 bases from J, leaving 12 bases between. The DNA for the CDR3 is TGCGCCAGCAGCCAGGGGGGACCTACCTCTGGGGCCAACGTCCTGACTTTC. Translating gives CASSQGGPTSGANVLTF.

V gene TRBV19 combines with J gene TRBJ1-5; D perhaps matches TRBD1 (5 bases). Trimming removed 2 bases at V and 2 bases at J, with 13 bases between. CDR1 is LNHDA, CDR2 SQIVND, per germline (reference sequence). The CDR3 contains 16 residues. The CDR3, as DNA: TGTGCCAGTAGTATATCAGGGTACGGTGGCAATCAGCCCCAGCATTTT. Translating gives CASSISGYGGNQPQHF.

The chain joins TRBV5-1 to TRBJ2-1; D possibly corresponds to TRBD2 (6 bases). The CDR3 has 15 amino acids. The germline gives CDR1 SGHRS, CDR2 YFSETQ. V lost 4 bases, J lost 0 bases, and 11 bases lay in between. The CDR3 bases are TGCGCCAGCAGCATGACTAGAAGCTCCTACAATGAGCAGTTCTTC. This gives the protein CASSMTRSSYNEQFF.

This chain connects TRBV18 to TRBJ2-2; D remains ambiguous. From germline, CDR1 is KGHSH and CDR2 LQKENI. The CDR3 covers 14 residues. Trimming removed 2 bases from V and 7 bases from J, with 11 bases in between. Here the CDR3 DNA reads TGTGCCAGCTCACCAAGTGCGGAGTACGGGGAGCTGTTTTTT. Its protein is CASSPSAEYGELFF.

J is TRBJ1-2 and V is TRBV11-2, with TRBD1 identical over 7 bases. V lost 5 bases and J lost 7; bases outside the gene matches: 4. CDR1 and CDR2 (germline): SGHAT, FQNNGV. CDR3 length: 12 amino acids. The CDR3 spells CASSAHRGGYTF. The CDR3 nucleotides read TGTGCCAGCAGCGCTCACAGGGGTGGCTACACCTTC. Supplemented by reference TRBV11-2 and TRBJ1-2, the full variable domain reads EAGVAQSPRYKIIEKRQSVAFWCNPISGHATLYWYQQILGQGPKLLIQFQNNGVVDDSQLPKDRFSAERLKGVDSTLKIQPAKLEDSAVYLCASSAHRGGYTFGSGTRLTVV.

V and J are TRBV27 and TRBJ1-3; D gene ambiguous. This CDR3 is 15 amino acids long. V lost 6 bases to trimming and J lost 0 bases, with 12 bases between them. Germline V gene sequence: CDR1 MNHEY, CDR2 SMNVEV (reference sequence). CDR3 sequence reads: CASSPDTTSGNTIYF. As DNA, the CDR3 is TGTGCCAGCAGCCCTGACACCACCTCTGGAAACACCATATATTTT.

This sequence joins TRBV3-1 (or the pseudogene TRBV3-2) and TRBJ1-3, with 8 bases fitting TRBD1. The CDR3 is 19 amino acids. The junction had 16 bases not matched to a gene; V was cut back by 4 bases and J by 2 bases. Germline V gene lookup returns CDR1 LGHDT and CDR2 YNNKEL (reference sequence). CDR3 sequence: CASSLRQGARVGTGNTIYF. CDR3 DNA sequence: TGTGCCAGCAGCCTCAGGCAGGGGGCAAGGGTTGGTACTGGAAACACCATATATTTT.

This chain links TRBV9 with TRBJ2-7; tentative D call: TRBD1 (5 bases). Per germline, CDR1 SGDLS and CDR2 YYNGEE. Trimming shortened V by 3 bases and J by 2 bases, and 12 bases separated the two germline ends. The CDR3 length is 14 residues. The DNA for the CDR3 is TGTGCCAGCAGCGCAACAGGATCCCCCTACGAGCAGTACTTC. Protein: CASSATGSPYEQYF.